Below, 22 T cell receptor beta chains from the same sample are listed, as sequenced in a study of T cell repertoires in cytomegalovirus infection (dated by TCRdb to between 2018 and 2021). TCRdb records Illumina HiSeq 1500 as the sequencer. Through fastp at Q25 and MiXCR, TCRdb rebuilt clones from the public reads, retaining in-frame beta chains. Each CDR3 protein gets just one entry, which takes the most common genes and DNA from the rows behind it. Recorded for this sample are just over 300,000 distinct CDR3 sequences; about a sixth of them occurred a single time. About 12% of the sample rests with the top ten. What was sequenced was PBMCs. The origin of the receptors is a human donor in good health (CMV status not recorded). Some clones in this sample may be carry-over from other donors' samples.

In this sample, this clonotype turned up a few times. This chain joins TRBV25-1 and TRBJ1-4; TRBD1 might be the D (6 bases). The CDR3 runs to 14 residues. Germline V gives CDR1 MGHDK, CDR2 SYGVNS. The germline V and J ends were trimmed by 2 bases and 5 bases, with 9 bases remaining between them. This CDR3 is CASSERTENEKLFF. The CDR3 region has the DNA TGTGCCAGCAGTGAAAGGACAGAGAATGAAAAACTGTTTTTT.

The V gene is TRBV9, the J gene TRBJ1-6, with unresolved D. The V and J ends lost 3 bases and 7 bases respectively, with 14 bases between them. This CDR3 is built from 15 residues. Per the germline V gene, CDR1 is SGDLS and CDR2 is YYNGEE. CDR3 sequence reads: CASSALGSLNSPLHF. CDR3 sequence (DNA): TGTGCCAGCAGCGCCCTGGGTTCGTTAAATTCACCCCTCCACTTT. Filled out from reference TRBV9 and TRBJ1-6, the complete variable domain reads DSGVTQTPKHLITATGQRVTLRCSPRSGDLSVYWYQQSLDQGLQFLIQYYNGEERAKGNILERFSAQQFPDLHSELNLSSLELGDSALYFCASSALGSLNSPLHFGNGTRLTVT.

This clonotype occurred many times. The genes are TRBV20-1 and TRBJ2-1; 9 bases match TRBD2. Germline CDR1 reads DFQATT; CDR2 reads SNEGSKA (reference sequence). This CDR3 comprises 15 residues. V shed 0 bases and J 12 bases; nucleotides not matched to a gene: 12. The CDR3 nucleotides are TGCAGTGCTAGAGAGACTAGCGGCGCTCTCCGTGCGCAGTTCTTC. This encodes CSARETSGALRAQFF.

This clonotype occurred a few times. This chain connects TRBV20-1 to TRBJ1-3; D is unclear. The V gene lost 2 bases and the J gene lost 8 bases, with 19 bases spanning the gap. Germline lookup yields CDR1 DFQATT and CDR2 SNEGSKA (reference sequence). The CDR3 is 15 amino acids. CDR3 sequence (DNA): TGCAGTGCTAGACATAGGAGAAGGGTGGAAGACACCATATATTTT. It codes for CSARHRRRVEDTIYF.

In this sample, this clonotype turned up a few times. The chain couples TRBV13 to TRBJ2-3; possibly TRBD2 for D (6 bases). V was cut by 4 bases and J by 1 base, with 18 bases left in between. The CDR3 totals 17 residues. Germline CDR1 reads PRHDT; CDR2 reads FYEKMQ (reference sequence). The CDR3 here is CASSYPRDLDRTDTQYF. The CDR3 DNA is TGTGCCAGCAGCTATCCCCGGGACTTAGACCGCACAGATACGCAGTATTTT.

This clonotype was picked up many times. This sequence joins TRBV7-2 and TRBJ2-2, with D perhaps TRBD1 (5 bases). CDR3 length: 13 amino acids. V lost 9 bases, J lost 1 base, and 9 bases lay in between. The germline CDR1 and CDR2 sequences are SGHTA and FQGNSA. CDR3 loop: CARATENTGELFF. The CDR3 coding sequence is TGTGCCAGGGCGACAGAGAACACCGGGGAGCTGTTTTTT.

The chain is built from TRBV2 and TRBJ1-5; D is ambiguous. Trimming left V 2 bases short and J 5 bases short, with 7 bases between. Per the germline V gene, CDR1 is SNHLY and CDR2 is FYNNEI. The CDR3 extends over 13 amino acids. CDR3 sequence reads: CASSEQSYQPQHF. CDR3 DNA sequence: TGTGCCAGCAGTGAACAGAGCTATCAGCCCCAGCATTTT.

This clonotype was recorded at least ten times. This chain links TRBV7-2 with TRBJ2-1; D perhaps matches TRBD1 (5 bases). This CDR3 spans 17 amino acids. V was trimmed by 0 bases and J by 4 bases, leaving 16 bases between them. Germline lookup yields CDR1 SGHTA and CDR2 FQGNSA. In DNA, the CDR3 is TGTGCCAGCAGCTTAGCGCTTGGGGAACCAGGGTACAATGAGCAGTTCTTC. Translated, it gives CASSLALGEPGYNEQFF.

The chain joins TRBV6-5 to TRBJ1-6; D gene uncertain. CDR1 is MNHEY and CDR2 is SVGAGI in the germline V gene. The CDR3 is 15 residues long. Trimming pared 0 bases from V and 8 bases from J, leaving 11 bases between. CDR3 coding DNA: TGTGCCAGCAGTTACTCTCCAGCAGATTATTCACCCCTCCACTTT. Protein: CASSYSPADYSPLHF.

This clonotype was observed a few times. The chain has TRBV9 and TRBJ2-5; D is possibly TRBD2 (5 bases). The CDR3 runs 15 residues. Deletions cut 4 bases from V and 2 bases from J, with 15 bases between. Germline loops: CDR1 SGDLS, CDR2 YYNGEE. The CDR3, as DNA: TGTGCCAGCAGCCCTAGGCTGGGCGGGCAAGAGACCCAGTACTTC. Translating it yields CASSPRLGGQETQYF.

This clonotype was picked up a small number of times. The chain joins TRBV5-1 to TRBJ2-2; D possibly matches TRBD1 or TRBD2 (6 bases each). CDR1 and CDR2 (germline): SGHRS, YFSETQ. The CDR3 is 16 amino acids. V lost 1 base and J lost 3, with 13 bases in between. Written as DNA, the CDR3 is TGCGCCAGCAGCTTGTGGGGGGCGCAGGACACCGGGGAGCTGTTTTTT. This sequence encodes CASSLWGAQDTGELFF. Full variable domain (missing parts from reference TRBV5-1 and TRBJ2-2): KAGVTQTPRYLIKTRGQQVTLSCSPISGHRSVSWYQQTPGQGLQFLFEYFSETQRNKGNFPGRFSGRQFSNSRSEMNVSTLELGDSALYLCASSLWGAQDTGELFFGEGSRLTVL.

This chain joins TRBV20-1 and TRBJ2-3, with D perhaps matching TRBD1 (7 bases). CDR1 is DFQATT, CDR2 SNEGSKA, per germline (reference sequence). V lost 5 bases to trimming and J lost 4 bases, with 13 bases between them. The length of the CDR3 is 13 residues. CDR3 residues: CSAGGTDADTQYF. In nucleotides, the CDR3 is TGCAGTGCTGGGGGGACAGACGCAGATACGCAGTATTTT.

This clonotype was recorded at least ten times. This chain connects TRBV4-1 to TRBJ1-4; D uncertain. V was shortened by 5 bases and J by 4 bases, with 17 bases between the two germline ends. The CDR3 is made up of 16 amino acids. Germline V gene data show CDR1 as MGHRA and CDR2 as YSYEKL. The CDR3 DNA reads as TGCGCCAGCAGCGGTGTCGCTGGAGGGATTAATGAAAAACTGTTTTTT. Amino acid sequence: CASSGVAGGINEKLFF.

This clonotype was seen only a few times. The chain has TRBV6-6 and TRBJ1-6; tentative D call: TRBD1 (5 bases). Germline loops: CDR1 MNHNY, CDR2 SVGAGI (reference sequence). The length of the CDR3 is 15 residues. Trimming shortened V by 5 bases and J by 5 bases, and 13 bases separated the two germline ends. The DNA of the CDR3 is TGTGCCAGCAGTACGGTCGGGGGGAATAATTCACCCCTCCACTTT. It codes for CASSTVGGNNSPLHF.

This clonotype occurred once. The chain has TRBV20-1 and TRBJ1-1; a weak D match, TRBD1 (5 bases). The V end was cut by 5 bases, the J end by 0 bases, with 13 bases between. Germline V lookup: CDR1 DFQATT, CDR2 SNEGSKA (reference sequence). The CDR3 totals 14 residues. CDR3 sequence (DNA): TGCAGTGCTGCCTCGGACAACTTGAACACTGAAGCTTTCTTT. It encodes CSAASDNLNTEAFF.

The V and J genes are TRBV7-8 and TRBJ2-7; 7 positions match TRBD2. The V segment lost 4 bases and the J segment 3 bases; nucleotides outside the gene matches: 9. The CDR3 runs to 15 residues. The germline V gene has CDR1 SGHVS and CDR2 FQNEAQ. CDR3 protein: CASSSAGRSGYEQYF. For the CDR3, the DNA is TGTGCCAGCAGCTCAGCGGGGCGTAGCGGCTACGAGCAGTACTTC.

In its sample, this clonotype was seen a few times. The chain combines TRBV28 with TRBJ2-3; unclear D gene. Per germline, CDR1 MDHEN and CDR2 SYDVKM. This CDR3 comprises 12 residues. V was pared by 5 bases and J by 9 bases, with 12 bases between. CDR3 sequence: CASSLPQRTQYF. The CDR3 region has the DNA TGTGCCAGCAGTCTCCCCCAAAGAACGCAGTATTTT.

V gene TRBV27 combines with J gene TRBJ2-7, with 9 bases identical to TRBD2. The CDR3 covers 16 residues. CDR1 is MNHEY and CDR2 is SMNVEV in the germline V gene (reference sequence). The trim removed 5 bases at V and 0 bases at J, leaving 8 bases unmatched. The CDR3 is CASSPRLAASSYEQYF. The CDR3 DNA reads TGTGCCAGCAGTCCCAGACTAGCGGCGAGCTCCTACGAGCAGTACTTC.

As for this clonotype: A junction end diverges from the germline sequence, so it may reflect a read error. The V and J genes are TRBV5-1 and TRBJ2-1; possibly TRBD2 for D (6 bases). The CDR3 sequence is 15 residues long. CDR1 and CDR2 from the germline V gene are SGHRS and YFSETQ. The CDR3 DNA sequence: TGCGCCAGCAGCTTGGCACTAGCTGATTACAATGTGCAGTTCTTC. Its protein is CASSLALADYNVQFF.

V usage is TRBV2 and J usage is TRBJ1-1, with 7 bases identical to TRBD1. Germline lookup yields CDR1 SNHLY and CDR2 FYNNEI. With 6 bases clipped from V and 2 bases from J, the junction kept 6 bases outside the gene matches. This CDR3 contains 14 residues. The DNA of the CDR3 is TGTGCCAGCAGCGACGGGGACAGTAACACTGAAGCTTTCTTT. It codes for CASSDGDSNTEAFF.

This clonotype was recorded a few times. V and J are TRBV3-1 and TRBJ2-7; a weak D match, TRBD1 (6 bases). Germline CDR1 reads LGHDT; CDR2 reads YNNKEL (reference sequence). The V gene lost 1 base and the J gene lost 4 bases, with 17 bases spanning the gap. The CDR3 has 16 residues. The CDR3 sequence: CASSQGLTGRGYEQYF. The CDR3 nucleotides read TGTGCCAGCAGCCAAGGTCTGACAGGACGAGGGTACGAGCAGTACTTC.

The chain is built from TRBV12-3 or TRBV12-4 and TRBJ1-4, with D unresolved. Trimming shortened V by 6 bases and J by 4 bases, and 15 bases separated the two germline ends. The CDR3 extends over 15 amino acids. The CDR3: CASSRTALFNEKLFF. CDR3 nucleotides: TGTGCCAGCAGCCGGACGGCCCTTTTTAATGAAAAACTGTTTTTT.